The rows below give T cell receptor beta chains drawn from one sample of a study of OX40 agonist ivuxolimab in advanced cancers. Only in-frame clones appear in the TCRdb table, and some are missing; sequencing was by immunoSEQ multiplex PCR. The table records more than 85,000 clones, 80% to 95% of them present only once. Sequenced material: CD4+ or CD8+ T cells sorted from blood, taken in a trial of the OX40 agonist ivuxolimab. The receptors were sampled from an adult with an advanced solid tumor such as melanoma, head and neck, liver or kidney cancer. Each CDR3 is given with its conserved first and last residue. A D gene is named only where the DNA matches it firmly. The size field is filled for only some rows; it gives once, few, many or a size class.

j_gene: TRBJ2-3
d_gene: NA
abundance: few
v_gene: TRBV7-6
CDR3nt: TGTGCCAGCAGCTTAGTGGTTCAGGGGGATACGCAGTATTTT
CDR3aa: CASSLVVQGDTQYF

j_gene: TRBJ1-4
d_gene: NA
abundance: NA
v_gene: TRBV9
CDR3nt: TGTGCCAGCAGCGCATCACTCCCCAACGATGAAAAACTGTTTTTT
CDR3aa: CASSASLPNDEKLFF

j_gene: TRBJ2-7
d_gene: NA
abundance: NA
v_gene: TRBV28
CDR3nt: TGTGCCAGCAGTCGGCCTGGGCAGTCCTACGAGCAGTACTTC
CDR3aa: CASSRPGQSYEQYF

j_gene: TRBJ2-1
d_gene: NA
abundance: NA
v_gene: TRBV11-3
CDR3nt: TGTGCCAGCAGCTTTGGCTCCCGGAGTGAGCAGTTCTTC
CDR3aa: CASSFGSRSEQFF

j_gene: TRBJ2-7
d_gene: NA
abundance: NA
v_gene: TRBV9
CDR3nt: TGTGCCAGCAGCGTAGATGGTGACGAGCAGTACTTC
CDR3aa: CASSVDGDEQYF

j_gene: TRBJ2-7
d_gene: NA
abundance: NA
v_gene: TRBV19
CDR3nt: TGTGCCAGTAAGGACGTAGACTCCTACGAGCAGTACTTC
CDR3aa: CASKDVDSYEQYF

j_gene: TRBJ1-2
d_gene: NA
abundance: NA
v_gene: TRBV19
CDR3nt: TGTGCCAGTAGTCCTAGGGTCAGGTATGGCTACACCTTC
CDR3aa: CASSPRVRYGYTF

j_gene: TRBJ2-7
d_gene: NA
abundance: NA
v_gene: TRBV7-2
CDR3nt: TGTGCCAGCAGCTTAGCGGGGGTGGCAGACCACGAGCAGTACTTC
CDR3aa: CASSLAGVADHEQYF

j_gene: TRBJ2-7
d_gene: TRBD1
abundance: NA
v_gene: TRBV6-1
CDR3nt: TGTGCCAGCAGTGGAAGGGGGCTACCGACCTACGAGCAGTACTTC
CDR3aa: CASSGRGLPTYEQYF

j_gene: TRBJ1-1
d_gene: TRBD1
abundance: NA
v_gene: TRBV7-8
CDR3nt: TGTGCCAGCAGCTTAGGGGCAGGGGGCGATACTGAAGCTTTCTTT
CDR3aa: CASSLGAGGDTEAFF

j_gene: TRBJ2-7
d_gene: TRBD1
abundance: NA
v_gene: TRBV11-3
CDR3nt: TGTGCCAGCAGCCGCGGGACAGGGGCTATCTCCTACGAGCAGTACTTC
CDR3aa: CASSRGTGAISYEQYF

j_gene: TRBJ2-1
d_gene: NA
abundance: NA
v_gene: TRBV5-3
CDR3nt: TGTGCCAGAAGCTTGATGTGGGGGGACCGTTCCTACAATGAGCAGTTCTTC
CDR3aa: CARSLMWGDRSYNEQFF

j_gene: TRBJ2-1
d_gene: NA
abundance: NA
v_gene: TRBV9
CDR3nt: TGTGCCAGCAGCGTAAATTTGAATGAGCAGTTCTTC
CDR3aa: CASSVNLNEQFF

j_gene: TRBJ2-4
d_gene: NA
abundance: NA
v_gene: TRBV5-4
CDR3nt: TGTGCCAGCAGCTCTTATTGGGCCCGACTGAAAAACATTCAGTACTTC
CDR3aa: CASSSYWARLKNIQYF

j_gene: TRBJ2-1
d_gene: NA
abundance: NA
v_gene: TRBV10-3
CDR3nt: TGTGCCATCAGTGAGAGGGGAGCGGCCACCTACAATGAGCAGTTCTTC
CDR3aa: CAISERGAATYNEQFF

j_gene: TRBJ2-2
d_gene: NA
abundance: NA
v_gene: TRBV4-2
CDR3nt: TGTGCCAGCAGCCAAGATAATAGACAGGCGAACACCGGGGAGCTGTTTTTT
CDR3aa: CASSQDNRQANTGELFF

j_gene: TRBJ1-2
d_gene: NA
abundance: few
v_gene: TRBV4-1
CDR3nt: TGCGCCAGCAGCCAAGATGCAGGGTACGGCTACACCTTC
CDR3aa: CASSQDAGYGYTF

j_gene: TRBJ2-5
d_gene: NA
abundance: NA
v_gene: TRBV29-1
CDR3nt: TGCAGCGTTGTTCTGCCGTACCAAGAGACCCAGTACTTC
CDR3aa: CSVVLPYQETQYF

j_gene: TRBJ2-1
d_gene: NA
abundance: once
v_gene: TRBV5-1
CDR3nt: TGCGCCAGCAGCTTCCTGGATGAGCAGTTCTTC
CDR3aa: CASSFLDEQFF

j_gene: TRBJ2-3
d_gene: NA
abundance: NA
v_gene: TRBV28
CDR3nt: TGTGCCAGCAGTTTCTCTTCTAGCACAGATACGCAGTATTTT
CDR3aa: CASSFSSSTDTQYF

j_gene: TRBJ1-2
d_gene: NA
abundance: NA
v_gene: TRBV19
CDR3nt: TGTGCCAGTCGAGGATTGGGGTATGGCTACACCTTC
CDR3aa: CASRGLGYGYTF

j_gene: TRBJ2-1
d_gene: TRBD2
abundance: NA
v_gene: TRBV2
CDR3nt: TGTGCCAGCAGAACCTGGACTAGTGTAAATGAGCAGTTCTTC
CDR3aa: CASRTWTSVNEQFF

j_gene: TRBJ1-3
d_gene: NA
abundance: NA
v_gene: TRBV5-4
CDR3nt: TGTGCCAGCAGCCTAGACAACTCTGGAAACACCATATATTTT
CDR3aa: CASSLDNSGNTIYF

j_gene: TRBJ2-5
d_gene: TRBD1
abundance: NA
v_gene: TRBV19
CDR3nt: TGTGCCAGTAATAGTCGCAGGACAGGGGAAGGGGAGACCCAGTACTTC
CDR3aa: CASNSRRTGEGETQYF

j_gene: TRBJ2-3
d_gene: TRBD2
abundance: NA
v_gene: TRBV7-9
CDR3nt: TGTGCCAGCAGCTTCAGACTAGCGGGCACAGATACGCAGTATTTT
CDR3aa: CASSFRLAGTDTQYF

j_gene: TRBJ1-3
d_gene: NA
abundance: NA
v_gene: TRBV18
CDR3nt: TGTGCCAGCTCACCGATGCCAGGGGTTGGAAACACCATATATTTT
CDR3aa: CASSPMPGVGNTIYF

j_gene: TRBJ2-1
d_gene: TRBD2
abundance: NA
v_gene: TRBV5-1
CDR3nt: TGCGCCAGCAGCTCCATGACTAGCGGGAGGGCCAATGAGCAGTTCTTC
CDR3aa: CASSSMTSGRANEQFF

j_gene: TRBJ2-5
d_gene: NA
abundance: NA
v_gene: TRBV5-6
CDR3nt: TGTGCCAGCAGCTTCGTAGGAGGGGAGTGGGAGACCCAGTACTTC
CDR3aa: CASSFVGGEWETQYF

j_gene: TRBJ2-2
d_gene: TRBD1
abundance: NA
v_gene: TRBV16
CDR3nt: TGTGCCAGCAGTCGGGACAGGGCCGGGGAGCTGTTTTTT
CDR3aa: CASSRDRAGELFF

j_gene: TRBJ2-7
d_gene: NA
abundance: few
v_gene: TRBV7-9
CDR3nt: TGTGCCAGCAGCGAAGGGTACGAGCAGTACTTC
CDR3aa: CASSEGYEQYF

j_gene: TRBJ2-1
d_gene: TRBD2
abundance: NA
v_gene: TRBV18
CDR3nt: TGTGCCAGCTCACCACCTACTAGCGGTTACAATGAGCAGTTCTTC
CDR3aa: CASSPPTSGYNEQFF

j_gene: TRBJ2-2
d_gene: NA
abundance: NA
v_gene: TRBV7-2
CDR3nt: TGTGCCAGCAGCTTCCGCCCTTGGGGGCAGCTACGAACCGGGGAGCTGTTTTTT
CDR3aa: CASSFRPWGQLRTGELFF

j_gene: TRBJ2-4
d_gene: TRBD2
abundance: NA
v_gene: TRBV7-4
CDR3nt: TGTGCCAGCAGCACCGGGCCCTGCGGCCTCACGGGAGGGCGAGAAAACATTCAGTACTTC
CDR3aa: CASSTGPCGLTGGRENIQYF

j_gene: TRBJ1-1
d_gene: NA
abundance: NA
v_gene: TRBV11-2
CDR3nt: TGTGCCAGCAGCTTGGGAGGGCTTACTGAAGCTTTCTTT
CDR3aa: CASSLGGLTEAFF

j_gene: TRBJ2-3
d_gene: TRBD1
abundance: NA
v_gene: TRBV2
CDR3nt: TGTGCCAGCACCCTGGACAGGGTGAATACGCAGTATTTT
CDR3aa: CASTLDRVNTQYF

j_gene: TRBJ2-1
d_gene: TRBD2
abundance: NA
v_gene: TRBV11-2
CDR3nt: TGTGCCAGCCCCGGGTCGGGACTAGGCTACAATGAGCAGTTCTTC
CDR3aa: CASPGSGLGYNEQFF

j_gene: TRBJ2-1
d_gene: NA
abundance: once
v_gene: TRBV7-2
CDR3nt: TGTGCCAGCAGCTTGAGTAGCTCCTACAATGAGCAGTTCTTC
CDR3aa: CASSLSSSYNEQFF

j_gene: TRBJ2-1
d_gene: NA
abundance: NA
v_gene: TRBV7-2
CDR3nt: TGTGCCAGCAGTGACACCGTGAGCTCCTACAATGAGCAGTTCTTC
CDR3aa: CASSDTVSSYNEQFF

j_gene: TRBJ2-4
d_gene: NA
abundance: NA
v_gene: TRBV5-1
CDR3nt: TGCGCCAGCAGCCTTACGCGAGACATTCAGTACTTC
CDR3aa: CASSLTRDIQYF

j_gene: TRBJ2-7
d_gene: NA
abundance: NA
v_gene: TRBV7-9
CDR3nt: TGTGCCAGCAGCTTGGACCTCGGCTCCTACGAGCAGTACTTC
CDR3aa: CASSLDLGSYEQYF

j_gene: TRBJ2-7
d_gene: NA
abundance: NA
v_gene: TRBV7-2
CDR3nt: TGTGCCATCTCCGGGGGGCTACTGGGGCCCTACGAGCAGTACTTC
CDR3aa: CAISGGLLGPYEQYF

j_gene: TRBJ2-6
d_gene: TRBD1
abundance: NA
v_gene: TRBV19
CDR3nt: TGTGCCAGTCGACAGGGGGCGTATGGGGCCAACGTCCTGACTTTC
CDR3aa: CASRQGAYGANVLTF

j_gene: TRBJ2-3
d_gene: TRBD1
abundance: NA
v_gene: TRBV5-5
CDR3nt: TGTGCCAGCAGCGTACAGTCTCCGGGACAGGGTGTAATAGGGCAGTATTTT
CDR3aa: CASSVQSPGQGVIGQYF

j_gene: TRBJ2-5
d_gene: NA
abundance: few
v_gene: TRBV29-1
CDR3nt: TGCAGCGTTGAAGTTCCAGGGTGGGATGAGACCCAGTACTTC
CDR3aa: CSVEVPGWDETQYF

j_gene: TRBJ2-7
d_gene: NA
abundance: few
v_gene: TRBV29-1
CDR3nt: TGCAGCGTTTCTGGCGGCGGGACGCTGTACGAGCAGTACTTC
CDR3aa: CSVSGGGTLYEQYF

j_gene: TRBJ1-2
d_gene: NA
abundance: NA
v_gene: TRBV7-8
CDR3nt: TGTGCCAGCAGCCTTCCCCTCCCGGGACAACCAAACTATGGCTACACCTTC
CDR3aa: CASSLPLPGQPNYGYTF

j_gene: TRBJ2-5
d_gene: NA
abundance: NA
v_gene: TRBV19
CDR3nt: TGTGCCAGTAGTCCTAGGGCAGGGGCCGGGGAGACCCAGTACTTC
CDR3aa: CASSPRAGAGETQYF

j_gene: TRBJ2-7
d_gene: TRBD2
abundance: NA
v_gene: TRBV5-6
CDR3nt: TGTGCCAGCAGCCCGGGACTAGCGGGACGAATCTCCTACGAGCAGTACTTC
CDR3aa: CASSPGLAGRISYEQYF

j_gene: TRBJ2-1
d_gene: NA
abundance: NA
v_gene: TRBV18
CDR3nt: TGTGCCAGCTCACCATCCGGACGGACCCACGAAAACAATGAGCAGTTCTTC
CDR3aa: CASSPSGRTHENNEQFF

j_gene: TRBJ2-7
d_gene: TRBD1
abundance: few
v_gene: TRBV6-1
CDR3nt: TGTGCCAGCAGAACCACAGGGGTTCCATCCTACGAGCAGTACTTC
CDR3aa: CASRTTGVPSYEQYF

j_gene: TRBJ2-5
d_gene: NA
abundance: once
v_gene: TRBV7-2
CDR3nt: TGTGCCAGCAGCCCCAGGACGGAAGAGACCCAGTACTTC
CDR3aa: CASSPRTEETQYF

j_gene: TRBJ2-2
d_gene: TRBD2
abundance: NA
v_gene: TRBV4-3
CDR3nt: TGCGCCAGCAGCCAAAGGGGAGGGAGCACCGGGGAGCTGTTTTTT
CDR3aa: CASSQRGGSTGELFF

j_gene: TRBJ2-7
d_gene: TRBD1
abundance: NA
v_gene: TRBV28
CDR3nt: TGTGCCAGCAGCCGCTACAGGGGACCCTACGAGCAGTACTTC
CDR3aa: CASSRYRGPYEQYF

j_gene: TRBJ1-1
d_gene: NA
abundance: NA
v_gene: TRBV9
CDR3nt: TGTGCCAGCAGCGCCGAGGGGCCATCAGGGATCGGTGAAGCTTTCTTT
CDR3aa: CASSAEGPSGIGEAFF

j_gene: TRBJ1-4
d_gene: NA
abundance: NA
v_gene: TRBV19
CDR3nt: TGTGCCAGTAGTCCCTCGGCCTGGGGTGATGAAAAACTGTTTTTT
CDR3aa: CASSPSAWGDEKLFF

j_gene: TRBJ1-3
d_gene: TRBD1
abundance: NA
v_gene: TRBV4-1
CDR3nt: TGCGCCAGCAGCCGCCTATCAGGGGGGCCTAGAAACACCATATATTTT
CDR3aa: CASSRLSGGPRNTIYF

j_gene: TRBJ2-3
d_gene: NA
abundance: NA
v_gene: TRBV20-1
CDR3nt: TGCAGTGCTATTCTTGATACGCAGTATTTT
CDR3aa: CSAILDTQYF

j_gene: TRBJ2-3
d_gene: TRBD2
abundance: NA
v_gene: TRBV5-1
CDR3nt: TGCGCCAGCAGCAGGGGACTAGCGGGAGTGGGGACAGATACGCAGTATTTT
CDR3aa: CASSRGLAGVGTDTQYF

j_gene: TRBJ1-2
d_gene: NA
abundance: NA
v_gene: TRBV2
CDR3nt: TGTGCCAGCAGTGAAGCTGGTTATGGCTACACCTTC
CDR3aa: CASSEAGYGYTF